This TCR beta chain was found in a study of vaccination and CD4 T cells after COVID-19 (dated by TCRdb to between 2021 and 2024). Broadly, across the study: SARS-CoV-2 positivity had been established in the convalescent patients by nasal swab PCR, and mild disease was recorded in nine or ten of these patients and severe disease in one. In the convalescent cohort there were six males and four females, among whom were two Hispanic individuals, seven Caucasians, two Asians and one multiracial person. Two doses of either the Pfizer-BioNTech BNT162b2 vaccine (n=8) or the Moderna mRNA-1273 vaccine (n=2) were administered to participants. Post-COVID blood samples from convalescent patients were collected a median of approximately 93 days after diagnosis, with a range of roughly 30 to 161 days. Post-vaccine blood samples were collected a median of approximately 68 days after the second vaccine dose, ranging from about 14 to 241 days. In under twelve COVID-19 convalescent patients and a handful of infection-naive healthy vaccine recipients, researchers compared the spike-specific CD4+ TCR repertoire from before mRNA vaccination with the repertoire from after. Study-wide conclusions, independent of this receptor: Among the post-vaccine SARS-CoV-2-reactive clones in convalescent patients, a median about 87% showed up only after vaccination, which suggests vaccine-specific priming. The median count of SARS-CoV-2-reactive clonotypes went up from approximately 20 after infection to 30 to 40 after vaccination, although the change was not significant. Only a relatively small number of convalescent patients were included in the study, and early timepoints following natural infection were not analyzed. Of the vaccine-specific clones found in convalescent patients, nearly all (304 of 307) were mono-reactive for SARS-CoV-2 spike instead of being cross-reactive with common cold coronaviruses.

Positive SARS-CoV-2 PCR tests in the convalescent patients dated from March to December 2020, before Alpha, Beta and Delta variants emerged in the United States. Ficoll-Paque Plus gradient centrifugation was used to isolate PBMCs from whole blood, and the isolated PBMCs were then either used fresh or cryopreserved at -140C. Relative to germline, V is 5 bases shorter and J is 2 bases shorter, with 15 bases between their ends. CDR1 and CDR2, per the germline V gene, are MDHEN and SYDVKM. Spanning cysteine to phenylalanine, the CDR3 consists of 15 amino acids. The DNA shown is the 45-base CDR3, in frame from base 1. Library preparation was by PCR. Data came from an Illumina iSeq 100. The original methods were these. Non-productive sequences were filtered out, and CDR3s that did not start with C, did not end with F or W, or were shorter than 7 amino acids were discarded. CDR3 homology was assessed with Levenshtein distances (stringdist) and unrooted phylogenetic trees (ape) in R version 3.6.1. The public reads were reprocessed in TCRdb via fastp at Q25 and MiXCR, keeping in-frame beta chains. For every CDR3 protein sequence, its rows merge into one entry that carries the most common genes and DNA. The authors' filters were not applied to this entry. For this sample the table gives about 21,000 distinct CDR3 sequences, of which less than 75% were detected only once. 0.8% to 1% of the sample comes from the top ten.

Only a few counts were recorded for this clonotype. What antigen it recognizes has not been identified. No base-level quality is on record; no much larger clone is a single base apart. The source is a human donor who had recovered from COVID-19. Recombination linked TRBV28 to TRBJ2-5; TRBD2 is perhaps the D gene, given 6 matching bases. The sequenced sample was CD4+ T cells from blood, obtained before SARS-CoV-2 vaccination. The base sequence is TGTGCCAGCAGTCCATCCGGCGGGATACAAGAGACCCAGTACTTC. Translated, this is CASSPSGGIQETQYF.